This TCR beta chain was captured by sequencing in a study of technical replicates of blood from a handful of donors. Trimming cost V 7 bases and J 7 bases; bases outside gene matches: 21. CDR1 is LNHNV and CDR2 is YYDKDF in the germline V gene (reference sequence). The CDR3 sequence is 18 residues long. TCRdb's copy holds only in-frame clones and misses some; the assay was immunoSEQ multiplex PCR. Of 76,000 or so clones in the sample, roughly 91% were seen once. This chain connects TRBV15 to TRBJ1-2; 10 bases are a match to TRBD1. Sequencing was done on a sample of T cells isolated from PBMCs. This receptor was taken from a human donor in good health. CDR3 residues: CATTHRGGTGERVGGYTF. DNA for the CDR3: TGTGCCACCACACACCGAGGCGGGACAGGGGAGAGGGTGGGTGGCTACACCTTC.